This is a list of T cell receptor beta chains from one sample in a study of cytomegalovirus exposure and HLA in healthy donors. Clones were sequenced by immunoSEQ multiplex PCR, and TCRdb holds only the in-frame ones, with some missing. Of approximately 150,000 clones listed, roughly 79% are singletons. Sequencing input: PBMCs. The receptor source for this set is a woman younger than 45 in good health and CMV-seronegative. The CDR3 runs from the conserved cysteine through the conserved F or W. The order of the fields is D gene, clone size, V gene, J gene, CDR3 protein, CDR3 DNA. The D gene is left open where the match is weak. Clone size is not always given. Where it is, it says once, few, many or a class for expanded clones.

D: TRBD1
size: once
V: TRBV5-4
J: TRBJ1-5
CDR3: CASSLWTGGVVGNQPQHF
DNA: TGTGCCAGCAGCTTGTGGACAGGGGGCGTGGTTGGAAATCAGCCCCAGCATTTT

D: TRBD1
size: few
V: TRBV2
J: TRBJ2-7
CDR3: CASTGGQGRVEQYF
DNA: TGTGCCAGCACCGGGGGACAGGGAAGGGTCGAGCAGTACTTC

D: TRBD2
size: few
V: TRBV6-5
J: TRBJ2-1
CDR3: CASSYSGASGVGFF
DNA: TGTGCCAGCAGTTACTCCGGGGCTAGCGGGGTGGGGTTCTTC

D: NA
size: NA
V: TRBV13
J: TRBJ1-4
CDR3: CASSLAAGKEKLFF
DNA: TGTGCCAGCAGCTTAGCGGCGGGGAAAGAAAAACTGTTTTTT

D: TRBD1
size: NA
V: TRBV5-1
J: TRBJ1-1
CDR3: CASSGRGQQNTEAFF
DNA: TGCGCCAGCAGCGGAAGGGGACAGCAGAACACTGAAGCTTTCTTT

D: TRBD2
size: NA
V: TRBV2
J: TRBJ2-4
CDR3: CASLDAGVKNIQYF
DNA: TGTGCCAGCTTGGACGCGGGGGTCAAAAACATTCAGTACTTC

D: TRBD1
size: NA
V: TRBV18
J: TRBJ2-7
CDR3: CASSLTGVYEQYF
DNA: TGTGCCAGCTCACTCACAGGGGTGTACGAGCAGTACTTC

D: NA
size: NA
V: TRBV29-1
J: TRBJ2-7
CDR3: CSVMGLSYEQYF
DNA: TGCAGCGTTATGGGCCTTTCCTACGAGCAGTACTTC

D: TRBD1
size: NA
V: TRBV29-1
J: TRBJ1-2
CDR3: CSARGTGGNYGYTF
DNA: TGCAGCGCGAGAGGGACAGGGGGTAACTATGGCTACACCTTC

D: TRBD2
size: NA
V: TRBV7-2
J: TRBJ2-4
CDR3: CASSFVGTSGGAGNIQYF
DNA: TGTGCCAGCAGCTTCGTCGGGACTAGCGGGGGGGCCGGTAACATTCAGTACTTC

D: TRBD1
size: NA
V: TRBV28
J: TRBJ1-1
CDR3: CASRHRGQDTEAFF
DNA: TGTGCCAGCAGGCACAGGGGGCAGGATACTGAAGCTTTCTTT

D: TRBD1
size: NA
V: TRBV5-1
J: TRBJ2-5
CDR3: CASSLAHPTGVQETQYF
DNA: TGCGCCAGCAGCTTGGCCCACCCGACAGGGGTCCAAGAGACCCAGTACTTC

D: TRBD1
size: NA
V: TRBV5-1
J: TRBJ1-5
CDR3: CASSTTTGVGQPQHF
DNA: TGCGCCAGCAGCACTACAACAGGGGTGGGTCAGCCCCAGCATTTT

D: TRBD2
size: NA
V: TRBV5-4
J: TRBJ2-3
CDR3: CASSLASGGTTTQYF
DNA: TGTGCCAGCAGCTTGGCTAGCGGGGGGACCACGACGCAGTATTTT

D: TRBD2
size: NA
V: TRBV28
J: TRBJ2-1
CDR3: CASTGGGSYEQFF
DNA: TGTGCCAGCACGGGCGGGGGGTCATATGAGCAGTTCTTC

D: NA
size: few
V: TRBV11-3
J: TRBJ2-2
CDR3: CASSLEQGELFF
DNA: TGTGCCAGCAGCTTAGAGCAGGGGGAGCTGTTTTTT

D: TRBD2
size: NA
V: TRBV5-4
J: TRBJ2-7
CDR3: CASWSRASGGYEQYF
DNA: TGTGCCAGCTGGAGTAGGGCTAGCGGGGGTTACGAGCAGTACTTC

D: NA
size: NA
V: TRBV11-2
J: TRBJ1-6
CDR3: CASSLGGRGSSYNSPLHF
DNA: TGTGCCAGCAGCTTAGGCGGTCGAGGAAGCTCCTATAATTCACCCCTCCACTTT

D: NA
size: NA
V: TRBV7-3
J: TRBJ1-1
CDR3: CASSPVGEGEAFF
DNA: TGTGCCAGCAGCCCTGTGGGGGAGGGTGAAGCTTTCTTT

D: NA
size: once
V: TRBV6-1
J: TRBJ1-1
CDR3: CASSDWAGLRNTEAFF
DNA: TGTGCCAGCAGTGACTGGGCGGGACTCCGGAACACTGAAGCTTTCTTT

D: TRBD1
size: NA
V: TRBV6-6
J: TRBJ1-1
CDR3: CASSTRGQGSTEAFF
DNA: TGTGCCAGCAGTACCCGGGGACAGGGGTCCACTGAAGCTTTCTTT

D: NA
size: NA
V: TRBV6-5
J: TRBJ1-2
CDR3: CASSYSTRENYGYTF
DNA: TGTGCCAGCAGTTACTCGACTAGGGAGAACTATGGCTACACCTTC

D: NA
size: NA
V: TRBV2
J: TRBJ1-2
CDR3: CASRQNNYGYTF
DNA: TGTGCCAGCAGACAGAATAACTATGGCTACACCTTC

D: NA
size: NA
V: TRBV5-4
J: TRBJ1-2
CDR3: CAGSLLASYGYTF
DNA: TGTGCCGGCAGCTTATTAGCATCCTATGGCTACACCTTC